Described below is a single TCR beta chain sequence and its context. Its specificity is unknown. At one boundary the junction diverges from the germline segment, which might be a read error. This entry is derived from a study of siplizumab effects on memory and regulatory T cells. Study-level findings and limits: Proliferating clones, CD4+ or CD8+, lacked an assignable naive or memory phenotype in roughly 80-97% of cases. It seemed that naive T cells were more diverse than memory cells and were major contributors to the alloresponse. Versus 25% to 30% in controls, the mappable alloreactive CD4+ clones averaged about 69% Treg-derived with siplizumab.

Sequencing of each sample assayed approximately 110,000 TCR templates. Sequenced by immunoSEQ multiplex PCR; TCRdb stores in-frame clones only, minus some. The data show 100,000 or so clones, with about 95% seen just once and around 0.6% held by the top ten. This receptor was taken from a human donor in good health. The specimen sequenced was Tregs sorted from blood.

The chain's CDR3 is CASSQPFQGALDF. The CDR3, as DNA: TGTGCCAGCAGCCAACCCTTCCAGGGGGCTTTGGACTTC. The V and J genes are TRBV4-2 and TRBJ2-4, with 8 positions matching TRBD1. The CDR3 is 13 residues long. Germline CDR1 is LGHNA and CDR2 is YNFKEQ.